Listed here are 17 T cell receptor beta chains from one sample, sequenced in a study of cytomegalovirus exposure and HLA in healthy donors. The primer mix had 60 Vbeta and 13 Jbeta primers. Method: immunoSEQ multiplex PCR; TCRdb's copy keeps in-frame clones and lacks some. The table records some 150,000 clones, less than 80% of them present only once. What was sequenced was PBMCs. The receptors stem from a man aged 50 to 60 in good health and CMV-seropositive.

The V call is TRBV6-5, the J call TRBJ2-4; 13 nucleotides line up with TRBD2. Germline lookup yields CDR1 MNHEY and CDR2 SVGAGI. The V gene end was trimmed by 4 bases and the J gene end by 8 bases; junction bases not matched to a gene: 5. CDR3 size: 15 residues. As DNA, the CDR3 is TGTGCCAGCAGTTCCGACGGACTAGCGGGGGACATTCAGTACTTC. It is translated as CASSSDGLAGDIQYF.

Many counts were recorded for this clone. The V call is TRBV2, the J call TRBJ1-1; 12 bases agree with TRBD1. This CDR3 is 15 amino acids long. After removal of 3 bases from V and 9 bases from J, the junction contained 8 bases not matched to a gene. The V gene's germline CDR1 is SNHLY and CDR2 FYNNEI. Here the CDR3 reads CASSDVGQGADKAFF. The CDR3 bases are TGTGCCAGCAGTGATGTGGGACAGGGGGCCGATAAAGCTTTCTTT.

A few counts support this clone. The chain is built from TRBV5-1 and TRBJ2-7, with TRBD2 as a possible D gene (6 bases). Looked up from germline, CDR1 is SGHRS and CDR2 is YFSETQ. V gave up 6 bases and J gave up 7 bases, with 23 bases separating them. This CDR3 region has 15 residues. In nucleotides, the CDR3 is TGCGCCAGCACTTTGCAGGACCCAGGTCGGGGGGAGCAGTACTTC. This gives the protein CASTLQDPGRGEQYF. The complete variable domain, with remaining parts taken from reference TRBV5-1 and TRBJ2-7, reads KAGVTQTPRYLIKTRGQQVTLSCSPISGHRSVSWYQQTPGQGLQFLFEYFSETQRNKGNFPGRFSGRQFSNSRSEMNVSTLELGDSALYLCASTLQDPGRGEQYFGPGTRLTVT.

CDR3 protein: CASSLGGYPRGTGELFF. For the CDR3, the DNA is TGTGCCAGCAGCTTAGGGGGGTACCCGAGGGGGACCGGGGAGCTGTTTTTT. This rearrangement joins TRBV7-9 to TRBJ2-2; a weak D match, TRBD1 (6 bases). The CDR3 consists of 17 residues. V was trimmed by 1 base and J by 5 bases, leaving 17 bases between them. Germline CDR1 is SEHNR and CDR2 is FQNEAQ (reference sequence).

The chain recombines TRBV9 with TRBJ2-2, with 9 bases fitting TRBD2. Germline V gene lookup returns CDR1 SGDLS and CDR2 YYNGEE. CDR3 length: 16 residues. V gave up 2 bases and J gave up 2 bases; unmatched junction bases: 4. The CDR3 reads CASSVLSGGNTGELFF. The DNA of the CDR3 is TGTGCCAGCAGCGTCCTTAGCGGGGGTAACACCGGGGAGCTGTTTTTT.

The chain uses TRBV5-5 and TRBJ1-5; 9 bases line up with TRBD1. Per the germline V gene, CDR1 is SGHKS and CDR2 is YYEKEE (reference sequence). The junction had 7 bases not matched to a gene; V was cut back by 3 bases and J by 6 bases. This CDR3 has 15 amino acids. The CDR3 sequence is CASSSSGTGIQPQHF. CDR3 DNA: TGTGCCAGCAGCTCCTCCGGGACAGGGATTCAGCCCCAGCATTTT.

The CDR3 loop reads CASSLSAGMDWTFF. CDR3 coding DNA: TGTGCCAGCAGTTTATCAGCAGGGATGGATTGGACTTTCTTT. The J gene is TRBJ1-1, the V gene TRBV27, with TRBD1 as a possible D gene (5 bases). CDR1 and CDR2 (germline): MNHEY, SMNVEV (reference sequence). The germline V and J ends were trimmed by 0 bases and 12 bases, with 17 bases remaining between them. This CDR3 spans 14 amino acids.

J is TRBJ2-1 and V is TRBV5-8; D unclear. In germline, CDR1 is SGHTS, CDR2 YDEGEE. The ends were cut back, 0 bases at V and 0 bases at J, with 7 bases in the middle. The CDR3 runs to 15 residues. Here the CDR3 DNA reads TGTGCCAGCAGCTTGGGCTGGAGCTCCTACAATGAGCAGTTCTTC. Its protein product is CASSLGWSSYNEQFF.

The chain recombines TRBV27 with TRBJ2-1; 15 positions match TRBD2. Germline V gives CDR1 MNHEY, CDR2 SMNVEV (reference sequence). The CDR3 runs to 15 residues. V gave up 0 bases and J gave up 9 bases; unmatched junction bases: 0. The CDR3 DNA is TGTGCCAGCAGTTTATCGGGACTAGCGGGAGGTGAGCAGTTCTTC. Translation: CASSLSGLAGGEQFF.

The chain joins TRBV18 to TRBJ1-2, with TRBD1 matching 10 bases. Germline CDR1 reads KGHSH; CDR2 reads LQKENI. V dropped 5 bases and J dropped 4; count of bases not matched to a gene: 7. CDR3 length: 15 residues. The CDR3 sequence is CASSTGQGSLYGYTF. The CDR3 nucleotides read TGTGCCAGCTCAACGGGACAGGGGTCTCTCTATGGCTACACCTTC. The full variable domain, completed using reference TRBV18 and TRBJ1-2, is NAGVMQNPRHLVRRRGQEARLRCSPMKGHSHVYWYRQLPEEGLKFMVYLQKENIIDESGMPKERFSAEFPKEGPSILRIQQVVRGDSAAYFCASSTGQGSLYGYTFGSGTRLTVV.

In DNA form, the CDR3 reads TGTGCCAGCAGTGGAAACAGGGGCGAGCAGTACTTC. Translating gives CASSGNRGEQYF. V and J are TRBV25-1 and TRBJ2-5; 7 positions agree with TRBD1. The closer fit of TRBJ2-7 to the DNA end suggests the J call may be wrong. Germline V gene sequence: CDR1 MGHDK, CDR2 SYGVNS. The CDR3 is 12 amino acids.

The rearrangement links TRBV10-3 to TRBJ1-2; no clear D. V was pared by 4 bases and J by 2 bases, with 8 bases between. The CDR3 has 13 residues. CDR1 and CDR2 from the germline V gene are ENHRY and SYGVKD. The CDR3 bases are TGTGCCATCAGTGGGGCGGGGAACTATGGCTACACCTTC. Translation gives CAISGAGNYGYTF.

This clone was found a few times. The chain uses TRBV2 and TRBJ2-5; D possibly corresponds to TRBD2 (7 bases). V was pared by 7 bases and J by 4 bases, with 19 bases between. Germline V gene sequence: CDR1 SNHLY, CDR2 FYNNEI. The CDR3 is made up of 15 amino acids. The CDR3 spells CASKGGGLSRETQYF. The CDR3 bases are TGTGCCAGCAAGGGGGGGGGCCTATCGAGAGAGACCCAGTACTTC.

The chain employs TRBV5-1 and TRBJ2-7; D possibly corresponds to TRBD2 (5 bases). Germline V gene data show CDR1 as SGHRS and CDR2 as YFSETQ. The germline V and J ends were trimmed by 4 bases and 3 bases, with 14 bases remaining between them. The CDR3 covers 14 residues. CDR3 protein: CASSQKTEVYEQYF. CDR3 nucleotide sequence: TGCGCCAGCAGCCAAAAAACGGAGGTCTACGAGCAGTACTTC.

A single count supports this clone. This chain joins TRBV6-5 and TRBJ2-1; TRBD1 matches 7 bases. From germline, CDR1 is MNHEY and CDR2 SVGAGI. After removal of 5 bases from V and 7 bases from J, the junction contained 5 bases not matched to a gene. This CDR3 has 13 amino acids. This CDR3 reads CASSRLQGNEQFF. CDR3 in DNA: TGTGCCAGCAGTCGCCTACAGGGGAATGAGCAGTTCTTC.

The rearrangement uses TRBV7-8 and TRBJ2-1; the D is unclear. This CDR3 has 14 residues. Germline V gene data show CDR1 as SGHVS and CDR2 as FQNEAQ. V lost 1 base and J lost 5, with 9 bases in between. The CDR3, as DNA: TGTGCCAGCAGCTTAGAGAGACTCAACAATGAGCAGTTCTTC. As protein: CASSLERLNNEQFF.

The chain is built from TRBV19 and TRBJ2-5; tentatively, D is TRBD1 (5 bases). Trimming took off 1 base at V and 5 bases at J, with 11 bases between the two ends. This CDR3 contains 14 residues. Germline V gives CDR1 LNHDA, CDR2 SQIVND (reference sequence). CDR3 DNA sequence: TGTGCCAGTAGTATAGGAAGGGGTTGGGAGACCCAGTACTTC. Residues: CASSIGRGWETQYF. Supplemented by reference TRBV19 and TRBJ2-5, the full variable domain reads DGGITQSPKYLFRKEGQNVTLSCEQNLNHDAMYWYRQDPGQGLRLIYYSQIVNDFQKGDIAEGYSVSREKKESFPLTVTSAQKNPTAFYLCASSIGRGWETQYFGPGTRLLVL.